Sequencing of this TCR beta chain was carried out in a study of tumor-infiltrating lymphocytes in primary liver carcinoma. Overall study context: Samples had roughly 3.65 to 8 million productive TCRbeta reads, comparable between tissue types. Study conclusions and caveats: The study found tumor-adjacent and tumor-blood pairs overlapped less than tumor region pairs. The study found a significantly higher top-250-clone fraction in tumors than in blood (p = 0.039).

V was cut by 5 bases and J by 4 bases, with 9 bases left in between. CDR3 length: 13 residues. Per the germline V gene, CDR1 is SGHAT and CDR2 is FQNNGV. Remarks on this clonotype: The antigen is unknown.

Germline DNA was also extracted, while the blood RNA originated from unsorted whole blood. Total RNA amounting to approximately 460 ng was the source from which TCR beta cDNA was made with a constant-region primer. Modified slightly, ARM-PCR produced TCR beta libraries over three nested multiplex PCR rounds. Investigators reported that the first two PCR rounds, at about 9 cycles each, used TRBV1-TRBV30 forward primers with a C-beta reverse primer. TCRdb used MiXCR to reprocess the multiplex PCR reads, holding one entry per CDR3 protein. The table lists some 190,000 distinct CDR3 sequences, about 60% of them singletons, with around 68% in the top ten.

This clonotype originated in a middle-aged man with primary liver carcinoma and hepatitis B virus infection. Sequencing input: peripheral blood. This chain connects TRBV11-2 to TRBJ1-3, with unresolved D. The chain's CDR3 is CASSRTVGNTIYF. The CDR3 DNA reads TGTGCCAGCAGCAGAACTGTAGGAAACACCATATATTTT.